This T cell receptor (beta chain) emerged from a study of type 1 and type 2 diabetes patients. V was cut by 7 bases and J by 0 bases, with 10 bases left in between. Germline V gene data show CDR1 as WNHNN and CDR2 as SYGVQD (reference sequence). CDR3 size: 14 residues. Amplification started from genomic DNA. Multiplex PCR with 30 forward and 13 reverse primers amplified the TCR beta CDR3. One entry per CDR3 protein, called by TCRdb with MiXCR from the multiplex PCR reads. The profile shows 250,000 to 300,000 distinct CDR3 sequences, roughly 50% of them singletons. The clonotype originates from a man aged 18 to 35 with type 2 diabetes. V gene TRBV10-1 combines with J gene TRBJ1-3; D remains ambiguous. Sequencing used peripheral blood mononuclear cells (PBMCs). The CDR3 DNA follows: TGCGCCAGCAAGGGCCTCCGCTCTGGAAACACCATATATTTT. Translating it yields CASKGLRSGNTIYF.